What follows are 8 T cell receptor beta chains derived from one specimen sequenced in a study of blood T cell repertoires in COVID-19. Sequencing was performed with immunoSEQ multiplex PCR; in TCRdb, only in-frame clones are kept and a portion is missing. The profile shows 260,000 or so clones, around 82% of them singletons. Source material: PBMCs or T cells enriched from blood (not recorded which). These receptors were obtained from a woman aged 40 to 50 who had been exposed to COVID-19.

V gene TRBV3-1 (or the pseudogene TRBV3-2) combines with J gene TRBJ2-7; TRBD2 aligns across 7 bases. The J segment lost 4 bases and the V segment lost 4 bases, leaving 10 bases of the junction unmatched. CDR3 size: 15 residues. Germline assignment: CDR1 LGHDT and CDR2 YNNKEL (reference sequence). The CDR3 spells CASSPLPGEGYEQYF. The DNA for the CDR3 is TGTGCCAGCAGCCCCCTTCCCGGGGAGGGTTACGAGCAGTACTTC.

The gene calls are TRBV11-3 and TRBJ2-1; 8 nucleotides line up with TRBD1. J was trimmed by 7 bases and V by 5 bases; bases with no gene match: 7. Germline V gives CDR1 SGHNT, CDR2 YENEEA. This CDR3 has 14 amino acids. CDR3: CASSARQGMNEQFF. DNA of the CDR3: TGTGCCAGCAGCGCCCGACAGGGGATGAATGAGCAGTTCTTC.

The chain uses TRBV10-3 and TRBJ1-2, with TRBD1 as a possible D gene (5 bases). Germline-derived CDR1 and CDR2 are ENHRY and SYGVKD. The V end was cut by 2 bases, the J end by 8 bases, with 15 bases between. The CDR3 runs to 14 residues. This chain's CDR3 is CAISEAGGFRGYTF. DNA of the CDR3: TGTGCCATCAGTGAGGCCGGGGGGTTTCGCGGCTACACCTTC.

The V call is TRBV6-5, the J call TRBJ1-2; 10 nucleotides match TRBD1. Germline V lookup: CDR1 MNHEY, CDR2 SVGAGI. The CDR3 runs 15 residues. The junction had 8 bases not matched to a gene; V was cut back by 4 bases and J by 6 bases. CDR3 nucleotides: TGTGCCAGCAGTTTTGACAGCGGGACAGGGGATGGCTACACCTTC. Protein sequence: CASSFDSGTGDGYTF.

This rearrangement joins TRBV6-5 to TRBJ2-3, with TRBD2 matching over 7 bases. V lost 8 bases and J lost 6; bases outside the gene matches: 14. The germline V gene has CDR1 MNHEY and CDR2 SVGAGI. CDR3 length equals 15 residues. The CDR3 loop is CASPGGREGWDTQYF. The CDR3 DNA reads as TGTGCCAGCCCCGGTGGGAGGGAGGGTTGGGATACGCAGTATTTT.

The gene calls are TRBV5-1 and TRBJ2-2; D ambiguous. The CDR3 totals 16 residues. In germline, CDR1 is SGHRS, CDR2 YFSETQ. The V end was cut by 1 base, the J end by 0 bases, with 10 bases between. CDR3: CASSLTAAANTGELFF. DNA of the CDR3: TGCGCCAGCAGCTTGACGGCGGCTGCGAACACCGGGGAGCTGTTTTTT.

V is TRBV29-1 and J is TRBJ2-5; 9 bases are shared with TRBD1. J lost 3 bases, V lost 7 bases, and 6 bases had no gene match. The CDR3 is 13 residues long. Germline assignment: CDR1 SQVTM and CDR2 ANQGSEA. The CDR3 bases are TGCAGCGCGAGGGGACAGGGAGAAGAGACCCAGTACTTC. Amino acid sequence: CSARGQGEETQYF.

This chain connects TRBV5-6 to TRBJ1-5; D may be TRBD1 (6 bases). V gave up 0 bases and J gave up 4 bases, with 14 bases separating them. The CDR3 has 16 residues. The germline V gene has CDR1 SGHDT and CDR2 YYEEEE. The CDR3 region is CASSLAGVVWNQPQHF. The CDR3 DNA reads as TGTGCCAGCAGCTTGGCAGGGGTGGTTTGGAATCAGCCCCAGCATTTT.